These T cell receptor beta chains were read from a single sample in a study of human T cells and chemical hapten exposure. TCRdb re-analysed the RACE reads in MiXCR, keeping a single row per CDR3 protein. The sample carries around 380,000 distinct CDR3 sequences, around 5.5% recorded once. This sample comprised whole blood, obtained in connection with sensitization to the hapten diphenylcyclopropenone (DPC). The origin of the receptors is a woman younger than 35 with alopecia areata. Some clones in this sample may be carry-over from other donors' samples. The CDR3 runs from the conserved cysteine through the conserved F or W. Each record gives: clone size, CDR3 length, J gene, V gene, D gene, CDR3 DNA, CDR3 protein. The D gene is left open where the match is weak. Clone sizes are given selectively: once, few, many, or a class where the clone is expanded.

clone size: -; CDR3 length: 13; J gene: TRBJ2-4; V gene: TRBV13; D gene: TRBD1; CDR3 DNA: TGTGCCAGCAGCCCCAGGGGGTTGTACATTCAGTACTTC; CDR3 protein: CASSPRGLYIQYF
clone size: few; CDR3 length: 14; J gene: TRBJ1-5; V gene: TRBV6-5; D gene: -; CDR3 DNA: TGTGCCAGCAGTGGGTCCGGGAGCAATCAGCCCCAGCATTTT; CDR3 protein: CASSGSGSNQPQHF
clone size: many; CDR3 length: 14; J gene: TRBJ2-2; V gene: TRBV7-2; D gene: -; CDR3 DNA: TGTGCCACGGAGGGACTTCGGAACACCGGGGAGCTGTTTTTT; CDR3 protein: CATEGLRNTGELFF
clone size: few; CDR3 length: 14; J gene: TRBJ2-7; V gene: TRBV12-3/TRBV12-4; D gene: -; CDR3 DNA: TGTGCCAGCAGTTTCGGTCGGGGAATGGACGAGCAGTACTTC; CDR3 protein: CASSFGRGMDEQYF
clone size: few; CDR3 length: 13; J gene: TRBJ1-2; V gene: TRBV6-5; D gene: TRBD1; CDR3 DNA: TGTGCCAGCAGTGATTCGGGACAGTATGGCTACACCTTC; CDR3 protein: CASSDSGQYGYTF
clone size: many; CDR3 length: 18; J gene: TRBJ1-2; V gene: TRBV12-5; D gene: TRBD1; CDR3 DNA: TGTGCTAGTGGGTCACCTGCCGACAGGGGGTGGGCCAACTATGGCTACACCTTC; CDR3 protein: CASGSPADRGWANYGYTF
clone size: -; CDR3 length: 16; J gene: TRBJ1-5; V gene: TRBV28; D gene: TRBD1; CDR3 DNA: TGTGCCAGCAGTCCAGACAGGGAAGATAGCAATCAGCCCCAGCATTTT; CDR3 protein: CASSPDREDSNQPQHF
clone size: many; CDR3 length: 14; J gene: TRBJ1-1; V gene: TRBV29-1; D gene: -; CDR3 DNA: TGCAGCGTTGGGGGGGATCCCATGAACACTGAAGCTTTCTTT; CDR3 protein: CSVGGDPMNTEAFF
clone size: many; CDR3 length: 15; J gene: TRBJ1-4; V gene: TRBV18; D gene: -; CDR3 DNA: TGTGCCAGCTCACTTACGATTGCAACTAATGAAAAACTGTTTTTT; CDR3 protein: CASSLTIATNEKLFF
clone size: many; CDR3 length: 14; J gene: TRBJ2-5; V gene: TRBV20-1; D gene: -; CDR3 DNA: TGCAGTGCTCCGACTACCGGGAAAGGAGAGACCCAGTACTTC; CDR3 protein: CSAPTTGKGETQYF
clone size: many; CDR3 length: 16; J gene: TRBJ2-7; V gene: TRBV12-3/TRBV12-4; D gene: -; CDR3 DNA: TGTGCCAGCAGCCCCCTACGGGTGGGGGCGTCCTACGAGCAGTACTTC; CDR3 protein: CASSPLRVGASYEQYF
clone size: few; CDR3 length: 12; J gene: TRBJ2-3; V gene: TRBV7-2; D gene: -; CDR3 DNA: TGTGCCAGCAGCTCAACTTGGAATACGCAGTATTTT; CDR3 protein: CASSSTWNTQYF
clone size: many; CDR3 length: 14; J gene: TRBJ1-6; V gene: TRBV12-3/TRBV12-4; D gene: -; CDR3 DNA: TGTGCCAGCAGTTTAAATTCCGATGGTTCACCCCTCCACTTT; CDR3 protein: CASSLNSDGSPLHF
clone size: many; CDR3 length: 17; J gene: TRBJ1-6; V gene: TRBV6-5; D gene: -; CDR3 DNA: TGTGCCAGCAGTTACTCGACATTGGGACATTCTAATTCACCCCTCCACTTT; CDR3 protein: CASSYSTLGHSNSPLHF
clone size: many; CDR3 length: 15; J gene: TRBJ2-3; V gene: TRBV6-6; D gene: TRBD1; CDR3 DNA: TGTGCCAGCAGTTACCCGCGACAGGGAGCAGATACGCAGTATTTT; CDR3 protein: CASSYPRQGADTQYF
clone size: -; CDR3 length: 16; J gene: TRBJ1-3; V gene: TRBV4-3; D gene: -; CDR3 DNA: TGCGCCAGCAGCCAAGACCGAGTAGGCTCTGGAAACACCATATATTTT; CDR3 protein: CASSQDRVGSGNTIYF
clone size: few; CDR3 length: 14; J gene: TRBJ1-1; V gene: TRBV5-1; D gene: -; CDR3 DNA: TGCGCCAGCAGCTACGAAAAGATGAACACTGAAGCTTTCTTT; CDR3 protein: CASSYEKMNTEAFF
clone size: -; CDR3 length: 19; J gene: TRBJ1-2; V gene: TRBV6-2/TRBV6-3; D gene: TRBD1; CDR3 DNA: TGTGCCAGCAGTCCTATTTCGACAGGGAGGGTTTTCAACGGCTATGGCTACACCTTC; CDR3 protein: CASSPISTGRVFNGYGYTF
clone size: many; CDR3 length: 13; J gene: TRBJ1-2; V gene: TRBV6-5; D gene: TRBD1; CDR3 DNA: TGTGCCAGCAGTAGGGACAGCCCCTATGGCTACACCTTC; CDR3 protein: CASSRDSPYGYTF
clone size: few; CDR3 length: 14; J gene: TRBJ1-2; V gene: TRBV10-3; D gene: -; CDR3 DNA: TGTGCCATCAGTGAGGGACGACAGTCCTATGGCTACACCTTC; CDR3 protein: CAISEGRQSYGYTF
clone size: many; CDR3 length: 15; J gene: TRBJ2-1; V gene: TRBV4-3; D gene: TRBD2; CDR3 DNA: TGCGCCAGCAGCCAAGAAGCGGGGGGTTACGATGAGCAGTTCTTC; CDR3 protein: CASSQEAGGYDEQFF
clone size: many; CDR3 length: 13; J gene: TRBJ1-4; V gene: TRBV12-3/TRBV12-4; D gene: TRBD1; CDR3 DNA: TGTGCCAGCGGGACAGGGAAGGATGAAAAACTGTTTTTT; CDR3 protein: CASGTGKDEKLFF
clone size: few; CDR3 length: 13; J gene: TRBJ2-3; V gene: TRBV20-1; D gene: TRBD2; CDR3 DNA: TGCAGTGCTAACCGGGGGGGCACAGATACGCAGTATTTT; CDR3 protein: CSANRGGTDTQYF
clone size: few; CDR3 length: 13; J gene: TRBJ1-5; V gene: TRBV20-1; D gene: TRBD1; CDR3 DNA: TGCAGTGCTAGAGGGACAGGGGGTCAGCCCCAGCATTTT; CDR3 protein: CSARGTGGQPQHF
clone size: many; CDR3 length: 14; J gene: TRBJ2-7; V gene: TRBV6-2/TRBV6-3; D gene: TRBD1; CDR3 DNA: TGTGCCAGCAGTCAACCCGGGACAGGGGGCAAGCAGTACTTC; CDR3 protein: CASSQPGTGGKQYF
clone size: many; CDR3 length: 15; J gene: TRBJ2-7; V gene: TRBV5-8; D gene: TRBD1; CDR3 DNA: TGTGCCAGCAGACTCTCCGGGACAGGGGCCTACGAGCAGTACTTC; CDR3 protein: CASRLSGTGAYEQYF